The 16 T cell receptor beta chains given below trace back to one sample, sequenced in a study of T cells after yellow fever vaccination. Via MiXCR, TCRdb re-called the 5' RACE reads, giving one row per CDR3 protein. In the table there are hundreds of thousands of distinct CDR3 sequences, less than 4.5% of which are singletons. Sequencing was performed on PBMCs, taken on the day of the yellow fever booster vaccination. The receptors were gathered from a young man who received the YFV17D yellow fever vaccine.

This sequence joins TRBV9 and TRBJ2-7, with 7 bases aligning to TRBD2. V shed 1 base, J shed 2 bases, and the junction held 6 bases outside the gene matches. This CDR3 spans 15 amino acids. Germline loops: CDR1 SGDLS, CDR2 YYNGEE. The DNA of the CDR3 is TGTGCCAGCAGCGTATCCGGACTAGTTACCTACGAGCAGTACTTC. Translation gives CASSVSGLVTYEQYF.

This clonotype was recorded many times. J is TRBJ2-3 and V is TRBV20-1, with TRBD2 matching over 9 bases. Germline V gene sequence: CDR1 DFQATT, CDR2 SNEGSKA (reference sequence). With V trimmed by 3 bases and J by 6 bases, 7 bases remained unmatched. This CDR3 region has 14 residues. The CDR3 loop reads CSARPLAGTDTQYF. CDR3 in DNA: TGCAGTGCTAGGCCCCTAGCGGGGACTGATACGCAGTATTTT.

CDR3 in amino acids: CASSTVLGIYEQYF. In nucleotides, the CDR3 is TGTGCCAGTAGTACGGTATTAGGGATCTACGAGCAGTACTTC. This chain connects TRBV19 to TRBJ2-7; no reliable D call. This CDR3 comprises 14 residues. Germline CDR1 and CDR2: LNHDA and SQIVND (reference sequence). Trimming stripped 4 bases from V and 3 bases from J, with 13 bases between.

This clonotype was seen repeatedly, ten times or more. This rearrangement joins TRBV29-1 to TRBJ2-1, with 13 bases aligning to TRBD2. Germline V lookup: CDR1 SQVTM, CDR2 ANQGSEA. Trimming took 6 bases from V and 10 from J; bases not matched to a gene: 6. The CDR3 contains 13 residues. CDR3 amino acids: CSVLTSGGTEQFF. The CDR3 DNA reads as TGCAGCGTGCTGACTAGCGGGGGGACAGAGCAGTTCTTC.

This clonotype occurred many times. This chain uses TRBV20-1 with TRBJ1-2, with 9 bases that match TRBD1. Per the germline V gene, CDR1 is DFQATT and CDR2 is SNEGSKA (reference sequence). This CDR3 comprises 12 residues. V dropped 6 bases and J dropped 4; count of bases not matched to a gene: 3. CDR3 bases: TGCAGTGCACCGGGACAGGGCTATGGCTACACCTTC. Its protein product is CSAPGQGYGYTF.

The sample holds many counts of this clonotype. The chain employs TRBV18 and TRBJ1-1; D might be TRBD1 (5 bases). Germline V gene lookup returns CDR1 KGHSH and CDR2 LQKENI. The V end lost 6 bases, the J end lost 5 bases, and 7 bases lay between the germline ends. The CDR3 extends over 11 amino acids. This CDR3 reads CASSEGTEAFF. Here the CDR3 DNA reads TGTGCCAGCTCCGAGGGGACTGAAGCTTTCTTT.

This clonotype turned up a few times. The chain is built from TRBV6-2 or TRBV6-3 and TRBJ1-1; 10 nucleotides line up with TRBD1. This CDR3 is 16 amino acids long. Germline V gene data show CDR1 as MNHEY and CDR2 as SVGEGT. V shed 5 bases, J shed 1 base, and the junction held 7 bases outside the gene matches. CDR3 residues: CASSHLGTGENTEAFF. In nucleotides, the CDR3 is TGTGCCAGCAGTCACCTCGGGACAGGGGAGAACACTGAAGCTTTCTTT.

This clonotype was seen many times. This chain joins TRBV5-1 and TRBJ2-5, with 13 bases fitting TRBD2. The CDR3 contains 15 residues. Germline CDR1 reads SGHRS; CDR2 reads YFSETQ. With 5 bases clipped from V and 5 bases from J, the junction kept 6 bases outside the gene matches. The CDR3 bases are TGCGCCAGCAGGCTGACTAGCGGGGGGTTTGAGACCCAGTACTTC. The encoded protein is CASRLTSGGFETQYF.

This clonotype was observed many times. CDR3 loop: CASSFDRGGQPQHF. The CDR3 nucleotides are TGTGCCAGCAGCTTCGACAGGGGTGGTCAGCCCCAGCATTTT. The V gene is TRBV11-2, the J gene TRBJ1-5, with 8 positions matching TRBD1. Per the germline V gene, CDR1 is SGHAT and CDR2 is FQNNGV. The CDR3 runs to 14 residues. The V and J ends lost 3 bases and 6 bases, in that order; junction bases with no gene match: 4. Variable domain in full (rest from reference TRBV11-2 and TRBJ1-5): EAGVAQSPRYKIIEKRQSVAFWCNPISGHATLYWYQQILGQGPKLLIQFQNNGVVDDSQLPKDRFSAERLKGVDSTLKIQPAKLEDSAVYLCASSFDRGGQPQHFGDGTRLSIL.

The chain carries TRBV25-1 and TRBJ2-7, with D maybe TRBD1 (5 bases). V lost 4 bases to trimming and J lost 3 bases, with 7 bases between them. Germline assignment: CDR1 MGHDK and CDR2 SYGVNS. The CDR3 runs to 12 residues. The CDR3 sequence is CASSARDYEQYF. Written as DNA, the CDR3 is TGTGCCAGCAGTGCCAGGGACTACGAGCAGTACTTC.

This clonotype was recorded a few times. The chain is built from TRBV7-3 and TRBJ2-4; 10 nucleotides agree with TRBD2. The ends lost 1 base at V and 0 bases at J; junction bases unmatched: 3. The CDR3 is made up of 17 amino acids. CDR1 is SGHTA, CDR2 FQGTGA, per germline. CDR3 region: CASSLILAGRAKNIQYF. The CDR3 region has the DNA TGTGCCAGCAGCTTAATACTAGCGGGGAGAGCCAAAAACATTCAGTACTTC.

Ten or more counts support this clonotype. V is TRBV4-3 and J is TRBJ2-5; TRBD1 matches 9 bases. CDR1 and CDR2 from the germline V gene are LGHNA and YSLEER. V gave up 1 base and J gave up 4 bases; unmatched junction bases: 4. The CDR3 is 15 amino acids. The CDR3 region is CASSQGGQGGETQYF. In DNA form, the CDR3 reads TGCGCCAGCAGCCAAGGGGGACAGGGTGGAGAGACCCAGTACTTC.

The V gene is TRBV3-1, the J gene TRBJ2-1; D possibly uses TRBD1 or TRBD2 (5 bases each). The CDR3 is 16 residues long. The germline V gene encodes CDR1 LGHDT and CDR2 YNNKEL (reference sequence). The V gene lost 0 bases and the J gene lost 10 bases, with 19 bases spanning the gap. The CDR3 region is CASSQDPGPLQVEQFF. CDR3 sequence (DNA): TGTGCCAGCAGCCAAGACCCGGGACCCCTCCAGGTCGAGCAGTTCTTC.

As DNA, the CDR3 is TGTGCCAGCTCACCGAAGACAGGGAACACCGGGGAGCTGTTTTTT. Its translation is CASSPKTGNTGELFF. This rearrangement joins TRBV18 to TRBJ2-2, with D tentatively TRBD1 (6 bases). V was trimmed by 3 bases and J by 1 base, leaving 9 bases between them. The V gene's germline CDR1 is KGHSH and CDR2 LQKENI. The CDR3 length is 15 residues.

The chain joins TRBV20-1 to TRBJ1-1; the match to TRBD1 covers 8 bases. The CDR3 has 15 residues. The V segment lost 4 bases and the J segment 0 bases; nucleotides outside the gene matches: 7. In germline, CDR1 is DFQATT, CDR2 SNEGSKA (reference sequence). This CDR3 reads CSATGTGVMNTEAFF. DNA for the CDR3: TGCAGTGCTACCGGGACAGGCGTTATGAACACTGAAGCTTTCTTT.

There are a few counts of this clonotype. This chain uses TRBV28 with TRBJ2-7; TRBD1 matches 11 bases. The CDR3 covers 15 residues. Looked up from germline, CDR1 is MDHEN and CDR2 is SYDVKM. J was trimmed by 4 bases and V by 5 bases; bases with no gene match: 7. The chain's CDR3 is CASSLRTGGAYEQYV. As DNA, the CDR3 is TGTGCCAGCAGTCTAAGGACAGGGGGCGCTTACGAGCAGTACGTC.